Listed below are T cell receptor beta chains from one sample, sequenced in a study of blood T cells in healthy people across ages. TCRdb fed the 5' RACE reads into MiXCR, producing one record per CDR3 protein. This sample has about 1 million distinct CDR3 sequences; under 30% occur once, and the top ten carry approximately 0.79%. The same data also contributed to another study, on T cells of mothers and their children.

The specimen sequenced was blood. The receptor set was obtained from a girl aged 2-15 years in good health. The CDR3 runs from the conserved cysteine through the conserved F or W. A D gene is named only where the DNA matches it firmly. Not all rows give a size; the values are once, few, many and, for expanded clones, a class.

CDR3 protein	CDR3 DNA	D gene	V gene	clone size	J gene
CASSLARGDYGYTF	TGTGCCAGCAGTTTAGCACGCGGAGACTATGGCTACACCTTC	-	TRBV12-3/TRBV12-4	few	TRBJ1-2
CASRIMTDTQYF	TGTGCCAGCAGGATTATGACAGATACGCAGTATTTT	-	TRBV12-3/TRBV12-4	-	TRBJ2-3
CASSVLDEKLFF	TGTGCCAGCAGTGTGCTTGATGAAAAACTGTTTTTT	-	TRBV6-1	few	TRBJ1-4
CSVLTIAKNIQYF	TGCAGCGTTTTAACGATAGCCAAAAACATTCAGTACTTC	-	TRBV29-1	few	TRBJ2-4
CASRMASTDTQYF	TGTGCCAGTAGGATGGCTAGCACAGATACGCAGTATTTT	-	TRBV19	-	TRBJ2-3
CASSPGQGISQPQHF	TGTGCCAGCAGTCCCGGACAGGGGATTAGTCAGCCCCAGCATTTT	TRBD1	TRBV12-3/TRBV12-4	few	TRBJ1-5
CASSSLIGTPEETQYF	TGTGCCAGCAGCTCATTAATAGGGACGCCCGAGGAGACCCAGTACTTC	-	TRBV7-9	-	TRBJ2-5
CASSLLTSGSVNEQFF	TGCGCCAGCAGCTTGCTGACTAGCGGGAGTGTCAATGAGCAGTTCTTC	TRBD2	TRBV5-1	-	TRBJ2-1
CAISRTSGGVNEQFF	TGTGCCATCAGTCGGACTAGCGGGGGGGTCAATGAGCAGTTCTTC	TRBD2	TRBV10-3	few	TRBJ2-1
CASSSTLTSLSTDTQYF	TGTGCCAGCAGCTCGACCCTTACTAGCCTAAGCACAGATACGCAGTATTTT	-	TRBV2	-	TRBJ2-3
CASSLEVSWDTAYNEQFF	TGTGCCAGCAGCTTAGAAGTGTCTTGGGACACGGCTTACAATGAGCAGTTCTTC	-	TRBV7-9	few	TRBJ2-1
CASSVAGVGEQYF	TGTGCCAGCAGTGTAGCGGGAGTCGGCGAGCAGTACTTC	TRBD2	TRBV27	few	TRBJ2-7
CASSTIGAPPDYGYTF	TGTGCCAGCAGCACGATCGGGGCCCCCCCGGACTATGGCTACACCTTC	-	TRBV12-3/TRBV12-4	few	TRBJ1-2
CSASRLGDEQYF	TGCAGTGCTAGTCGTCTCGGGGACGAGCAGTACTTC	-	TRBV20-1	-	TRBJ2-7
CSVGLRGYGETQYF	TGCAGCGTTGGATTGAGAGGGTATGGAGAGACCCAGTACTTC	-	TRBV29-1	few	TRBJ2-5
CASSHGVRGTEAFF	TGTGCCAGTAGTCATGGCGTCAGGGGCACTGAAGCTTTCTTT	-	TRBV19	-	TRBJ1-1
CATSEGTAANYGYTF	TGTGCCACCAGTGAGGGGACAGCAGCTAACTATGGCTACACCTTC	TRBD1	TRBV24-1	-	TRBJ1-2
CASSRDRGGLNEQFF	TGTGCCAGCAGTCGGGACAGGGGAGGATTAAATGAGCAGTTCTTC	TRBD1	TRBV28	-	TRBJ2-1
CAGMGTGTYEQYF	TGTGCCGGCATGGGGACAGGGACCTACGAGCAGTACTTC	TRBD1	TRBV6-2/TRBV6-3	-	TRBJ2-7
CATSDLIGETQYF	TGTGCCACCAGTGATTTAATAGGAGAGACCCAGTACTTC	-	TRBV24-1	-	TRBJ2-5
CASSKKGLDLYGYTF	TGTGCCAGCAGCAAAAAGGGGCTCGACCTTTATGGCTACACCTTC	-	TRBV7-9	-	TRBJ1-2
CASSLRGELYEQYF	TGTGCCAGCAGCTTACGAGGGGAGCTTTACGAGCAGTACTTC	-	TRBV7-2	few	TRBJ2-7